The T cell receptor (beta chain) described here comes from a study of blood T cell repertoires in COVID-19. Trimming removed 4 bases from V and 6 bases from J; junction bases left unmatched: 5. The CDR3 runs to 14 residues. The germline CDR1 and CDR2 sequences are KGHDR and SFDVKD. Produced via immunoSEQ multiplex PCR; TCRdb's table is partial and in-frame only. The sample includes 210,000 or so clones, 70% to 90% of them seen just once. This rearrangement joins TRBV24-1 to TRBJ2-7; 10 nucleotides align to TRBD1. The receptor's source is a man aged 25-40 years with COVID-19, enrolled during active disease. Sequencing used peripheral blood. The CDR3 here is CATSDRTGGFEQYF. CDR3 coding DNA: TGTGCCACCAGTGACCGGACAGGGGGTTTCGAGCAGTACTTC.